These T cell receptor beta chains were read from a single sample in a study of T cells after posttransplantation cyclophosphamide. Only in-frame clones appear in the TCRdb table, and some are missing; sequencing was by immunoSEQ multiplex PCR. Here the sample spans tens of thousands of clones, around four fifths being singletons. This specimen was CD4+ T cells sorted from blood, taken 1903 days after a stem cell transplant with posttransplant cyclophosphamide. The origin of the receptors is a female patient between 40 and 55 years old who received an allogeneic stem cell transplant from a related donor, was CMV-positive, and had no GVHD. The graft donor may have given rise to some T cells. Both conserved end residues are part of each CDR3. Fields, in order: J gene, V gene, clone size, D gene, CDR3 protein, CDR3 DNA. D genes are given only for firm matches. Some rows mark clone size as missing; the rest say once, few, many or name a class of expanded clone.

TRBJ2-1 TRBV6-6 . TRBD2 CASSFPVGGGYNEQFF TGTGCCAGCAGTTTCCCGGTGGGGGGGGGCTACAATGAGCAGTTCTTC
TRBJ1-3 TRBV2 . . CASSQDSGSGNTIYF TGTGCCAGCAGTCAAGACAGCGGCTCTGGAAACACCATATATTTT
TRBJ2-3 TRBV2 . . CASILTGIRTDTQYF TGTGCCAGCATTCTTACAGGGATACGCACAGATACGCAGTATTTT
TRBJ2-2 TRBV13 once TRBD2 CASSFPGLAGTNTGELFF TGTGCCAGCAGCTTCCCTGGGCTAGCGGGGACTAACACCGGGGAGCTGTTTTTT
TRBJ1-5 TRBV6-5 . . CASKGGNQPQHF TGTGCCAGCAAGGGGGGCAATCAGCCCCAGCATTTT
TRBJ1-2 TRBV29-1 once . CSDGTPEGYTF TGCAGCGATGGGACTCCCGAAGGCTACACCTTC
TRBJ2-3 TRBV27 . TRBD2 CASSFLASGNTDTQYF TGTGCCAGCAGTTTCTTGGCTAGCGGGAACACAGATACGCAGTATTTT
TRBJ2-3 TRBV10-1 . TRBD2 CASSQQTSGGIITDTQYF TGCGCCAGCAGTCAACAAACTTCGGGGGGAATAATCACAGATACGCAGTATTTT
TRBJ2-1 TRBV19 once TRBD2 CAAGASGGVFNEQFF TGTGCCGCAGGGGCTAGCGGGGGGGTCTTCAATGAGCAGTTCTTC
TRBJ2-1 TRBV6-5 . TRBD2 CASSKLAGVSEQFF TGTGCCAGCAGCAAACTAGCGGGGGTCTCCGAGCAGTTCTTC
TRBJ1-6 TRBV7-3 . TRBD1 CASSTTGGDSPLHF TGTGCCAGCAGCACGACAGGGGGCGATTCACCCCTCCACTTT
TRBJ2-5 TRBV9 . TRBD2 CASSAGLAGWDGETQYF TGTGCCAGCAGCGCCGGACTAGCGGGGTGGGATGGCGAGACCCAGTACTTC
TRBJ2-7 TRBV6-1 . TRBD1 CASNMAGGNEQYF TGTGCCAGCAACATGGCAGGGGGCAACGAGCAGTACTTC
TRBJ2-3 TRBV28 once TRBD2 CASSTSGGFGDTQYF TGTGCCAGCAGTACTAGCGGGGGTTTTGGAGATACGCAGTATTTT
TRBJ2-2 TRBV28 . TRBD1 CASSFRQGDAGELFF TGTGCCAGCAGTTTTCGACAGGGCGACGCCGGGGAGCTGTTTTTT
TRBJ1-4 TRBV19 . . CASSMPGSGEKLFF TGTGCCAGTAGTATGCCGGGGTCGGGGGAAAAACTGTTTTTT
TRBJ2-7 TRBV6-5 . . CASSYSSLRRDEQYF TGTGCCAGCAGTTACTCGTCTTTACGCAGGGACGAGCAGTACTTC
TRBJ1-1 TRBV7-2 once . CASSFNIQNTEAFF TGTGCCAGCAGCTTCAACATTCAGAACACTGAAGCTTTCTTT
TRBJ1-1 TRBV2 . TRBD1 CASSPRQGYTEAFF TGTGCCAGCAGCCCAAGACAGGGGTACACTGAAGCTTTCTTT
TRBJ1-1 TRBV5-4 . . CASSFLGATGAFF TGTGCCAGCAGCTTCTTGGGGGCGACTGGAGCTTTCTTT
TRBJ2-3 TRBV5-1 . TRBD1 CASSGQGRNTDTQYF TGCGCCAGCAGCGGACAGGGCCGGAACACAGATACGCAGTATTTT
TRBJ2-5 TRBV19 . TRBD1 CASSISSGQGQETQYF TGTGCCAGTAGTATATCCTCGGGACAGGGGCAAGAGACCCAGTACTTC
TRBJ2-1 TRBV5-1 . . CASSSRSDNEQFF TGCGCCAGCAGCTCGAGGTCAGACAATGAGCAGTTCTTC
TRBJ1-2 TRBV5-4 few . CASSLMQGGTYGYTF TGTGCCAGCAGCTTGATGCAGGGCGGTACCTATGGCTACACCTTC
TRBJ1-1 TRBV5-5 . TRBD1 CASSPTGGASIF TGTGCCAGCAGTCCCACAGGGGGCGCTTCAATCTTT
TRBJ1-1 TRBV2 . . CASSTQGPTEAFF TGTGCCAGCAGCACGCAGGGTCCCACTGAAGCTTTCTTT
TRBJ2-5 TRBV7-2 . . CASSLETAATQYF TGTGCCAGCAGCTTAGAGACAGCCGCGACCCAGTACTTC
TRBJ1-1 TRBV5-1 . . CASSPLTGISEAFF TGCGCCAGCAGCCCCCTGACAGGAATAAGTGAAGCTTTCTTT
TRBJ2-7 TRBV9 few . CASSVATGRTYEQYF TGTGCCAGCAGCGTAGCTACAGGACGGACCTACGAGCAGTACTTC
TRBJ2-1 TRBV4-1 few TRBD2 CASSTQRGDAEQFF TGCGCCAGCAGCACTCAGCGGGGGGACGCTGAGCAGTTCTTC
TRBJ2-3 TRBV5-8 . . CASSLGPAGTDTQYF TGTGCCAGCAGCTTGGGACCCGCGGGGACAGATACGCAGTATTTT
TRBJ2-1 TRBV11-2 . TRBD2 CASSSGTSGRYNEQFF TGTGCCAGCAGCTCCGGGACTAGCGGGAGATACAATGAGCAGTTCTTC
TRBJ2-3 TRBV7-2 . . CASSKDRFGTDTQYF TGTGCCAGCAGCAAAGACAGGTTTGGCACAGATACGCAGTATTTT
TRBJ2-1 TRBV19 once TRBD1 CASSTFLQGLNEQFF TGTGCCAGTAGTACCTTCCTACAGGGGCTGAATGAGCAGTTCTTC
TRBJ1-2 TRBV6-5 . . CASSEANYGYTF TGTGCCAGCAGCGAGGCGAACTATGGCTACACCTTC
TRBJ2-1 TRBV10-1 . TRBD2 CASSMAGGPYNEQFF TGCGCCAGCAGTATGGCGGGGGGGCCCTACAATGAGCAGTTCTTC
TRBJ2-4 TRBV7-2 . TRBD2 CASRGTSGGRAKNIQYF TGTGCCAGCAGAGGGACTAGCGGGGGGCGGGCCAAAAACATTCAGTACTTC
TRBJ1-5 TRBV7-9 few . CASSLDGSRNQPQHF TGTGCCAGCAGCTTAGACGGGTCACGGAATCAGCCCCAGCATTTT
TRBJ2-2 TRBV2 . TRBD1 CASSEGTGNTGELFF TGTGCCAGCAGTGAAGGGACAGGGAACACCGGGGAGCTGTTTTTT
TRBJ1-2 TRBV5-6 . . CASSLEGKVYGYTF TGTGCCAGCAGCTTGGAGGGGAAAGTCTATGGCTACACCTTC
TRBJ2-2 TRBV25-1 . . CASSVGRDPPSTGELFF TGTGCCAGCAGTGTGGGGCGGGACCCACCGAGCACCGGGGAGCTGTTTTTT
TRBJ2-7 TRBV5-1 . TRBD2 CASSPPGRGGDEQCF TGCGCCAGCTCCCCTCCAGGACGGGGGGGCGACGAGCAGTGCTTC
TRBJ1-2 TRBV6-1 . TRBD1 CASSANLGGAGGYTF TGTGCCAGCAGTGCCAACTTAGGGGGCGCGGGTGGCTACACCTTC
TRBJ2-7 TRBV4-1 few . CASSTGILYEQYF TGCGCCAGCAGCACCGGGATCCTCTACGAGCAGTACTTC
TRBJ1-3 TRBV5-1 . . CASSLANDRGNTIYF TGCGCCAGCAGCTTGGCGAATGACAGAGGAAACACCATATATTTT
TRBJ1-5 TRBV7-2 . . CASSLATGQPQHF TGTGCCAGCAGCTTAGCCACGGGGCAGCCCCAGCATTTT
TRBJ2-7 TRBV13 . TRBD2 CASSFAGGHYEQYF TGTGCCAGCAGCTTTGCGGGGGGGCATTACGAGCAGTACTTC
TRBJ1-2 TRBV28 once . CASSFRANYGYTF TGTGCCAGCAGTTTTAGAGCTAACTATGGCTACACCTTC